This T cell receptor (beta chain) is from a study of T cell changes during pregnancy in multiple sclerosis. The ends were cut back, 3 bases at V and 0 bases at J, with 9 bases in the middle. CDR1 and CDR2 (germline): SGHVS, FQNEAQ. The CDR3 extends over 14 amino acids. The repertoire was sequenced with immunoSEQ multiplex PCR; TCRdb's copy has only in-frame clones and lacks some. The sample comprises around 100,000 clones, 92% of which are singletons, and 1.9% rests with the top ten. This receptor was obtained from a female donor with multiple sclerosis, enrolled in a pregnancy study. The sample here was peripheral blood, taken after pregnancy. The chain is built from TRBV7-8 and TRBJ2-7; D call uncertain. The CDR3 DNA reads TGTGCCAGCAGCTTTGGAGAACTCTCCTACGAGCAGTACTTC. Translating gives CASSFGELSYEQYF.